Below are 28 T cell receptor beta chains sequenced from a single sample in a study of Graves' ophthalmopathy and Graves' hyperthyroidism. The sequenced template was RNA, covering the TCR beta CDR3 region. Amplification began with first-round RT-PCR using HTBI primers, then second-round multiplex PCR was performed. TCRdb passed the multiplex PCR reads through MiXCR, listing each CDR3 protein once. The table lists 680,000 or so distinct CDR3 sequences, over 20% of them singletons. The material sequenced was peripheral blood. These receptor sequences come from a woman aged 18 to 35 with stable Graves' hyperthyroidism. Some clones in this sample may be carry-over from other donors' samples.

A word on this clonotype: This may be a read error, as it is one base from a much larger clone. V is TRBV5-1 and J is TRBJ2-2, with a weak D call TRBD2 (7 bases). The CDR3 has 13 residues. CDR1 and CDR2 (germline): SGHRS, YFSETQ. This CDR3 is CASSLDVTGGLCF. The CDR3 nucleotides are TGCGCCAGCAGCTTGGATGTGACCGGGGGGCTGTGTTTT. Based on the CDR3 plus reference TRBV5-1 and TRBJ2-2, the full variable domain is KAGVTQTPRYLIKTRGQQVTLSCSPISGHRSVSWYQQTPGQGLQFLFEYFSETQRNKGNFPGRFSGRQFSNSRSEMNVSTLELGDSALYLCASSLDVTGGLCFGEGSRLTVL.

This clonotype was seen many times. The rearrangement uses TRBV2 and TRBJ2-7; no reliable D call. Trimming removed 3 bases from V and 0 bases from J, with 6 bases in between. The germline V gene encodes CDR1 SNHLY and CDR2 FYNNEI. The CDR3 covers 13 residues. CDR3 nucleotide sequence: TGTGCCAGCAGTGAGGAATTCTCCTACGAGCAGTACTTC. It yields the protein CASSEEFSYEQYF.

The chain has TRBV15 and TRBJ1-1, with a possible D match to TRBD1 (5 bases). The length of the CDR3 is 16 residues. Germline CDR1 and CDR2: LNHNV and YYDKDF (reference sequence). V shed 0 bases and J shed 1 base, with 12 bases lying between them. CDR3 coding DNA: TGTGCCACCAGCAGAGATCGTCCAGGGAGGAACACTGAAGCTTTCTTT. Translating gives CATSRDRPGRNTEAFF.

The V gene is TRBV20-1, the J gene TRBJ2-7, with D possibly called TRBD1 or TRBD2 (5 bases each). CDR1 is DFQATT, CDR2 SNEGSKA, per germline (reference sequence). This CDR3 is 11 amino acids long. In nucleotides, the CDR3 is TGCATTGTACAGGACTCTTACGAGCAGTACTTC. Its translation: CIVQDSYEQYF.

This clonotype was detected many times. The CDR3 here is CASSDQGSSYNSPLHF. The CDR3 nucleotides are TGTGCCAGCAGTGACCAGGGGAGCTCCTATAATTCACCCCTCCACTTT. The chain recombines TRBV2 with TRBJ1-6, with D perhaps matching TRBD1 (6 bases). Germline V lookup: CDR1 SNHLY, CDR2 FYNNEI. V shed 3 bases and J shed 0 bases, with 9 bases lying between them. CDR3 length: 16 residues.

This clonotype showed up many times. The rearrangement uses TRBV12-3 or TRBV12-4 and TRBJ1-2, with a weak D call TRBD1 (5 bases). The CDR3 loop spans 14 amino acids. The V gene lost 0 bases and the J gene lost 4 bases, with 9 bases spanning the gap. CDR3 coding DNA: TGTGCCAGCAGTTTAGCAGGGGAGGGCTATGGCTACACCTTC. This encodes CASSLAGEGYGYTF.

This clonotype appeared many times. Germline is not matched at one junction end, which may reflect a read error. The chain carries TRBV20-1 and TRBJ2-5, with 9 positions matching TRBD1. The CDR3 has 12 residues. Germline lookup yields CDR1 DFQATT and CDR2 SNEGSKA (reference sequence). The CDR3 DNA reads TGCAGTGCCAGGGGACAGGGAAAAGCACTAATCTTC. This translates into CSARGQGKALIF.

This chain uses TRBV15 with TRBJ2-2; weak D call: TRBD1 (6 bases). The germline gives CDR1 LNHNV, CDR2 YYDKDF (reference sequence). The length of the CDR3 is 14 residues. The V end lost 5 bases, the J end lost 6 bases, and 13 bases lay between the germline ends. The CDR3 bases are TGTGCCACCAGCCCGATCCCAGGGGCCGGGGAGCTGTTTTTT. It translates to CATSPIPGAGELFF.

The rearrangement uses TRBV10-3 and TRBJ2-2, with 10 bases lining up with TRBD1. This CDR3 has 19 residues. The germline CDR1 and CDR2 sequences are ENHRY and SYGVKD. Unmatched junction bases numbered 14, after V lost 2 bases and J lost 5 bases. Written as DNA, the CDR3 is TGTGCCATCAGTGAGCCTCGGGGACAGGGGCAGTCCCGAACCGGGGAGCTGTTTTTT. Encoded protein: CAISEPRGQGQSRTGELFF.

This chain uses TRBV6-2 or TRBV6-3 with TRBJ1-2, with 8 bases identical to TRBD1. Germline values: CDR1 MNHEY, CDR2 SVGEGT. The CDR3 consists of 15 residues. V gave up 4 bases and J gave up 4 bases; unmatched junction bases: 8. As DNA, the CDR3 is TGTGCCAGCAGTTCCCCAAGACAGGGGTTCTATGGCTACACCTTC. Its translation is CASSSPRQGFYGYTF.

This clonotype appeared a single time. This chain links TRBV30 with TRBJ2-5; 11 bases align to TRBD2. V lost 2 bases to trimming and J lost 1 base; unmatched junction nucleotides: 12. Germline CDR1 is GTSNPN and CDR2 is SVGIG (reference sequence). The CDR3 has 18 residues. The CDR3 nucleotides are TGTGCCTGGAGTAATGGGGCCCGACTAGCGGGAATCCAAGAGACCCAGTACTTC. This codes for CAWSNGARLAGIQETQYF.

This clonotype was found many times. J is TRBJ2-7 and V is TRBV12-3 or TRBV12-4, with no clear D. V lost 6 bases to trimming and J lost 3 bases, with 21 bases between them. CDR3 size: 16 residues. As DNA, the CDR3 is TGTGCCAGCAGCTTCCCGGGCCCTAGTCAATTCTACGAGCAGTACTTC. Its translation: CASSFPGPSQFYEQYF.

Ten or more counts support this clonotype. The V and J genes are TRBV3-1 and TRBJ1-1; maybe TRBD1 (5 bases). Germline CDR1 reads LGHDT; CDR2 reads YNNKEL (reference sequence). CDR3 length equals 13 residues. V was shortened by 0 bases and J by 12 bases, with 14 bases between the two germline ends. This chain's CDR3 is CASSQDRPGRTFF. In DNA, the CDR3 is TGTGCCAGCAGCCAAGACAGGCCGGGACGGACTTTCTTT.

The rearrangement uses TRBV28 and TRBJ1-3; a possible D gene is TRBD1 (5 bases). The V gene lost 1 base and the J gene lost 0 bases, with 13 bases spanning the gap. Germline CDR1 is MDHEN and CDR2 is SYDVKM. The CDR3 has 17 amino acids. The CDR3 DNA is TGTGCCAGCAGTTTATTTCCACGGGGCTCCTCTGGAAACACCATATATTTT. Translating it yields CASSLFPRGSSGNTIYF.

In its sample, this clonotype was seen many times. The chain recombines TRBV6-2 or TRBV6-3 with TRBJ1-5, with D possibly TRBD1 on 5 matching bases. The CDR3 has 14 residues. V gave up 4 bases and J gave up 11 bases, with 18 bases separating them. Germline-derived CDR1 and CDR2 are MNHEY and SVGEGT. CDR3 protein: CASSWSARDGAQHF. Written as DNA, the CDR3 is TGTGCCAGCAGTTGGTCAGCTAGGGACGGGGCCCAGCATTTT.

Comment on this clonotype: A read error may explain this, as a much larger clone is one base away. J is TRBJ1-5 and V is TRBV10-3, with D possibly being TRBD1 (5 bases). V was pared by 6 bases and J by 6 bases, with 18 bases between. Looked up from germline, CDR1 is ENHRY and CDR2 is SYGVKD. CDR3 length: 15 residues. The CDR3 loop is CAISSLQGEIQPQHF. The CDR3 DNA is TGTGCCATCAGCTCCCTTCAGGGAGAGATTCAGCCCCAGCATTTT.

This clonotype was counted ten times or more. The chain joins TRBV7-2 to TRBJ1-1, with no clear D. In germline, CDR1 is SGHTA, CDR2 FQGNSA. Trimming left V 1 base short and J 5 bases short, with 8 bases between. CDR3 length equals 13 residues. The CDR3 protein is CASSLVAQTEAFF. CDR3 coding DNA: TGTGCCAGCAGCTTAGTGGCCCAAACTGAAGCTTTCTTT.

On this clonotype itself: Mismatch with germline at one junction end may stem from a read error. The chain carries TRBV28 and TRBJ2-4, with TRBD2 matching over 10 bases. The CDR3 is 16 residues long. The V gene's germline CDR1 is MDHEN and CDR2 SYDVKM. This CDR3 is CASSHPSGSSKNIKYF. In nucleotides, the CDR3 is TGTGCCAGCAGTCATCCTAGCGGGAGTTCCAAAAACATTAAGTACTTC.

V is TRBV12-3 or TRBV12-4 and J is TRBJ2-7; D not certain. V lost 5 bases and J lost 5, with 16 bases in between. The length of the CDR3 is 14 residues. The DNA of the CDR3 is TGTGCCAGCAGTCCCGCCCCGTTGGCCCACGAGCAGTACTTC. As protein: CASSPAPLAHEQYF.

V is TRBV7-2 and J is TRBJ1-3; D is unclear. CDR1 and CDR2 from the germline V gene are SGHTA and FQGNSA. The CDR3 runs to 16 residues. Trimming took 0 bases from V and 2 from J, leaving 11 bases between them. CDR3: CASSLARHDAGNTIYF. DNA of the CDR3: TGTGCCAGCAGCTTAGCCAGACACGATGCTGGAAACACCATATATTTT.

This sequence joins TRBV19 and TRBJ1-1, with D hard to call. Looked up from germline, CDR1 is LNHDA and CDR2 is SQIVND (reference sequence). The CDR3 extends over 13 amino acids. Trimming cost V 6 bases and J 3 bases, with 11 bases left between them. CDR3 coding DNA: TGTGCCAGTAGCCGGACGGAGTACACTGAAGCTTTCTTT. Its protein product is CASSRTEYTEAFF.

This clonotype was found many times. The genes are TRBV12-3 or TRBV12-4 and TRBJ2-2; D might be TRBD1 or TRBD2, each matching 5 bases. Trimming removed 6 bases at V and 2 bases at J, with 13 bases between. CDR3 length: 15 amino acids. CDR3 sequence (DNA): TGTGCCAGCAGCCCCGGGACGTCTAACACCGGGGAGCTGTTTTTT. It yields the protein CASSPGTSNTGELFF.

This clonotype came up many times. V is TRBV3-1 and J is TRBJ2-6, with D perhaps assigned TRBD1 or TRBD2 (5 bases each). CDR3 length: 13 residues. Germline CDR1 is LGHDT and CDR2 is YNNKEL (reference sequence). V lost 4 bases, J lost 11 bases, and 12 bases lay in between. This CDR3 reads CASSPGTLHVLTF. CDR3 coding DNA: TGTGCCAGCAGCCCTGGGACCCTACACGTCCTGACTTTC.

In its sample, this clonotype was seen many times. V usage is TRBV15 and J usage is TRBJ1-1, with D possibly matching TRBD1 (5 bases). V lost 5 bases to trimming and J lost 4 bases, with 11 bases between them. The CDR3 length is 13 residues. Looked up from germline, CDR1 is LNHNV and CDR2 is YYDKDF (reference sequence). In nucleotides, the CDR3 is TGTGCCACCAGCGGTGAGAGGGGCACTGAAGCTTTCTTT. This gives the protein CATSGERGTEAFF.

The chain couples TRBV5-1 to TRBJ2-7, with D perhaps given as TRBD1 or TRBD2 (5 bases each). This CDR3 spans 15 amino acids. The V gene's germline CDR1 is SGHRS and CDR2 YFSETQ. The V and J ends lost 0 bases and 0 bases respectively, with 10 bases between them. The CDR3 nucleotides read TGCGCCAGCAGCTTGGGGGGACCCCTCTCCTACGAGCAGTACTTC. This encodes CASSLGGPLSYEQYF.

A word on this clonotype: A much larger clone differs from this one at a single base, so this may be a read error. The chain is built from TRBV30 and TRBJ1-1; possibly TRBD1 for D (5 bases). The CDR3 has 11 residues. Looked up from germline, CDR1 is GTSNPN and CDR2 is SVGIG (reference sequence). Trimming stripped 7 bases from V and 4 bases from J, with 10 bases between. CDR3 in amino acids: CALRQSTEAFF. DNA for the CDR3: TGTGCCTTACGACAGAGCACTGAAGCTTTCTTT.

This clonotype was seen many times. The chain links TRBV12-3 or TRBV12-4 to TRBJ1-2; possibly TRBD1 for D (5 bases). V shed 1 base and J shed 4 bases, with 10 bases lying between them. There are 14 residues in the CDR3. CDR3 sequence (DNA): TGTGCCAGCAGTTTAGGGGGACTGAGCTATGGCTACACCTTC. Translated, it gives CASSLGGLSYGYTF.

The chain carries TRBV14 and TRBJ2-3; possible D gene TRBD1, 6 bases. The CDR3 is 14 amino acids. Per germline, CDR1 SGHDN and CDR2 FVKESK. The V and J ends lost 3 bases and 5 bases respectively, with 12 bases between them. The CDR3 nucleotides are TGTGCCAGCAGCCATCCGGGACAACGAGATACGCAGTATTTT. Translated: CASSHPGQRDTQYF.